This entry lists 15 T cell receptor beta chains sequenced from one sample in a study of shared T cell receptors in the human thymus. The protocol was immunoSEQ multiplex PCR, while the TCRdb copy is restricted to in-frame clones and leaves out a portion. The sample contains some 640,000 clones, around 87% of which appear only once. This sample was also put to use in a study of human thymus T cells.

Sequenced input: thymocytes. These receptors were obtained from a boy under two years old with a congenital heart defect.

This clone was seen a few times. The V gene is TRBV14, the J gene TRBJ2-4, with TRBD2 matching over 11 bases. Germline CDR1 SGHDN, CDR2 FVKESK. The CDR3 consists of 15 residues. Unmatched junction bases numbered 2, after V lost 2 bases and J lost 5 bases. The chain's CDR3 is CASSQWGLAENIQYF. The CDR3, as DNA: TGTGCCAGCAGCCAATGGGGACTAGCGGAAAACATTCAGTACTTC.

The V call is TRBV4-1, the J call TRBJ2-3, with TRBD2 identical over 8 bases. Germline loops: CDR1 MGHRA, CDR2 YSYEKL. V gave up 7 bases and J gave up 4 bases; unmatched junction bases: 7. CDR3 size: 14 residues. The CDR3 spells CASTTSAMSDTQYF. Written as DNA, the CDR3 is TGCGCCAGCACGACTAGCGCGATGTCAGATACGCAGTATTTT.

On this clone: Sequence at one end of the junction differs from germline and may be a read error. The chain couples TRBV13 to TRBJ1-6, with D uncertain. The CDR3 runs to 17 residues. Germline V CDR1 and CDR2: PRHDT, FYEKMQ (reference sequence). The CDR3 DNA follows: TGTGCCAGCAGCTTAGGCTCACCCCACTCCTATAATTCCCCCCTCCACTTT. It specifies CASSLGSPHSYNSPLHF.

This chain uses TRBV18 with TRBJ2-5; TRBD2 aligns across 14 bases. This CDR3 region has 16 residues. The junction had 3 bases not matched to a gene; V was cut back by 4 bases and J by 2 bases. Germline CDR1 reads KGHSH; CDR2 reads LQKENI. In DNA, the CDR3 is TGTGCCAGCTCACTCGGACTAGCGGGAGGACAAGAGACCCAGTACTTC. Its translation is CASSLGLAGGQETQYF.

The rearrangement links TRBV27 to TRBJ2-7; 7 bases map to TRBD2. CDR1 MNHEY and CDR2 SMNVEV come from the germline V gene (reference sequence). This CDR3 comprises 14 residues. The trim removed 2 bases at V and 5 bases at J, leaving 6 bases unmatched. CDR3 region: CASSLGGGNHEQYF. CDR3 nucleotide sequence: TGTGCCAGCAGTTTAGGGGGGGGTAACCACGAGCAGTACTTC.

The sample holds a few counts of this clone. V usage is TRBV4-1 and J usage is TRBJ2-1, with 10 bases fitting TRBD2. The CDR3 length is 16 residues. Germline-derived CDR1 and CDR2 are MGHRA and YSYEKL. Trimming cost V 3 bases and J 10 bases; bases outside gene matches: 12. CDR3 protein: CASSQIPSGGAKEQFF. CDR3 DNA: TGCGCCAGCAGCCAGATACCCAGCGGGGGGGCCAAAGAGCAGTTCTTC.

The chain joins TRBV5-1 to TRBJ2-1, with 7 bases lining up with TRBD2. CDR1 is SGHRS, CDR2 YFSETQ, per germline. The CDR3 runs 17 residues. V lost 3 bases and J lost 8; bases outside the gene matches: 17. The CDR3: CASSSSLAGEGLDEQFF. CDR3 DNA sequence: TGCGCCAGCAGCTCCTCCCTCGCGGGAGAGGGATTGGATGAGCAGTTCTTC.

This chain joins TRBV13 and TRBJ1-3, with D possibly matching TRBD1 (6 bases). The CDR3 length is 14 residues. Germline CDR1 is PRHDT and CDR2 is FYEKMQ (reference sequence). V lost 5 bases to trimming and J lost 2 bases, with 10 bases between them. For the CDR3, the DNA is TGTGCCAGCAGCACGGACAGCCCTGGAAACACCATATATTTT. Its protein product is CASSTDSPGNTIYF.

The chain has TRBV5-4 and TRBJ2-4, with 10 bases aligning to TRBD2. Germline V gene sequence: CDR1 SGHNT, CDR2 YYREEE (reference sequence). CDR3 length equals 16 residues. V shed 1 base and J 5 bases; nucleotides not matched to a gene: 6. The chain's CDR3 is CASSLTTSGEENIQYF. As DNA, the CDR3 is TGTGCCAGCAGCTTGACAACTAGCGGGGAGGAAAACATTCAGTACTTC.

This clone was found once. The chain employs TRBV5-4 and TRBJ2-7, with TRBD1 matching 7 bases. Germline assignment: CDR1 SGHNT and CDR2 YYREEE (reference sequence). There are 15 residues in the CDR3. Trimming removed 4 bases from V and 3 bases from J; junction bases left unmatched: 10. DNA for the CDR3: TGTGCCAGCAGCCGTACAGGGGCTCCATACTACGAGCAGTACTTC. It encodes CASSRTGAPYYEQYF.

The gene calls are TRBV5-1 and TRBJ2-7; 7 nucleotides match TRBD2. CDR1 and CDR2 (germline): SGHRS, YFSETQ. The CDR3 runs 15 residues. The trim removed 5 bases at V and 4 bases at J, leaving 12 bases unmatched. The CDR3 sequence: CASSRGGSCEYEQYF. As DNA, the CDR3 is TGCGCCAGCAGTCGGGGCGGGAGCTGTGAATACGAGCAGTACTTC.

This chain links TRBV28 with TRBJ2-1; D gene unclear. Trimming took off 3 bases at V and 0 bases at J, with 9 bases between the two ends. Germline V lookup: CDR1 MDHEN, CDR2 SYDVKM. CDR3 length equals 15 residues. CDR3 nucleotides: TGTGCCAGCAGTTTTTTTCCGCGCTCCTACAATGAGCAGTTCTTC. It specifies CASSFFPRSYNEQFF.

CDR3 DNA sequence: TGTGCCACCAGCCCAGGGACTAGCGGGGGCCACGAGCAGTACTTC. This codes for CATSPGTSGGHEQYF. The V call is TRBV15, the J call TRBJ2-7, with TRBD2 matching 14 bases. Germline-derived CDR1 and CDR2 are LNHNV and YYDKDF (reference sequence). This CDR3 is 15 amino acids long. V lost 5 bases and J lost 5; bases outside the gene matches: 5.

The chain couples TRBV18 to TRBJ1-2, with a tentative D call TRBD1 (5 bases). V was trimmed by 3 bases and J by 3 bases, leaving 14 bases between them. Germline values: CDR1 KGHSH, CDR2 LQKENI. This CDR3 comprises 15 residues. The CDR3 loop is CASSPSPGRDYGYTF. Here the CDR3 DNA reads TGTGCCAGCTCACCCTCCCCAGGGAGGGACTATGGCTACACCTTC.

The genes are TRBV4-3 and TRBJ1-1, with D possibly being TRBD1 (5 bases). V lost 3 bases to trimming and J lost 3 bases, with 20 bases between them. The CDR3 runs to 17 residues. Germline CDR1 is LGHNA and CDR2 is YSLEER. The DNA for the CDR3 is TGCGCCAGCAGCCACAGAGGGTTGGCCGGGGGGGACACTGAAGCTTTCTTT. Its protein is CASSHRGLAGGDTEAFF.